One and the same sample provided the 25 T cell receptor beta chains below, sequenced in a study of blood T cell repertoires in COVID-19. This table comes from immunoSEQ multiplex PCR, and its TCRdb copy is limited to in-frame clones, with some not included. The sample has about 220,000 clones; more than 75% are singletons. The sample was peripheral blood. The receptor set was obtained from a man aged 45 to 65 who had recovered from COVID-19.

J is TRBJ2-4 and V is TRBV5-1, with TRBD1 matching over 9 bases. The CDR3 consists of 14 residues. The V segment lost 4 bases and the J segment 6 bases; nucleotides outside the gene matches: 5. Germline CDR1 is SGHRS and CDR2 is YFSETQ. For the CDR3, the DNA is TGCGCCAGCAGCAGGACAGGGGCGGGAAACATTCAGTACTTC. It is translated as CASSRTGAGNIQYF. The full variable domain, rest sourced from reference TRBV5-1 and TRBJ2-4, is KAGVTQTPRYLIKTRGQQVTLSCSPISGHRSVSWYQQTPGQGLQFLFEYFSETQRNKGNFPGRFSGRQFSNSRSEMNVSTLELGDSALYLCASSRTGAGNIQYFGAGTRLSVL.

This clone was observed a handful of times. This sequence joins TRBV20-1 and TRBJ2-7; 7 nucleotides match TRBD2. The V gene end was trimmed by 3 bases and the J gene end by 0 bases; junction bases not matched to a gene: 5. The germline CDR1 and CDR2 sequences are DFQATT and SNEGSKA (reference sequence). CDR3 size: 14 residues. The DNA of the CDR3 is TGCAGTGCTAGTTACGGGACTAACTCCTACGAGCAGTACTTC. Translated: CSASYGTNSYEQYF.

The CDR3 nucleotides read TGTGCCACCAGTGAGGGAGGGGGAGAACCCCTTAAAGCTTTCTTT. Its protein is CATSEGGGEPLKAFF. This chain links TRBV24-1 with TRBJ1-1, with a tentative D call TRBD1 (6 bases). This CDR3 is built from 15 residues. The V end lost 4 bases, the J end lost 9 bases, and 20 bases lay between the germline ends. Per the germline V gene, CDR1 is KGHDR and CDR2 is SFDVKD.

This clone was observed once. The chain joins TRBV3-1 (or the pseudogene TRBV3-2) to TRBJ1-5; the match to TRBD1 covers 8 bases. The J segment lost 5 bases and the V segment lost 4 bases, leaving 7 bases of the junction unmatched. This CDR3 is built from 15 residues. From germline, CDR1 is LGHDT and CDR2 YNNKEL (reference sequence). CDR3 region: CASSLGQARDQPQHF. CDR3 DNA sequence: TGTGCCAGCAGCCTGGGACAGGCTAGGGATCAGCCCCAGCATTTT.

To note about this clone: Mismatch with germline at one junction end may stem from a read error. The V gene is TRBV6-5, the J gene TRBJ1-2; TRBD1 might be the D (6 bases). The CDR3 spans 12 residues. Germline CDR1 reads MNHEY; CDR2 reads SVGAGI. CDR3 bases: TGTGCCAGCAGCTACTACAGGGATGGCTACACCTTC. Its protein is CASSYYRDGYTF.

This rearrangement joins TRBV6-1 to TRBJ2-7; 7 bases agree with TRBD2. CDR1 and CDR2 from the germline V gene are MNHNS and SASEGT. The CDR3 loop spans 16 amino acids. Losses at the gene ends were 4 bases for V and 7 bases for J; bases not matched to a gene: 16. Written as DNA, the CDR3 is TGTGCCAGCAGTGCTACGTGGGGGGGACTGGGGTCGGAGCAGTACTTC. This sequence encodes CASSATWGGLGSEQYF.

V usage is TRBV4-2 and J usage is TRBJ2-7, with 11 positions matching TRBD1. The CDR3 spans 16 residues. The J segment lost 3 bases and the V segment lost 2 bases, leaving 6 bases of the junction unmatched. CDR1 is LGHNA and CDR2 is YNFKEQ in the germline V gene. The CDR3 here is CASSQHEGQGVYEQYF. CDR3 sequence (DNA): TGTGCCAGCAGCCAACATGAGGGACAGGGGGTCTACGAGCAGTACTTC.

CDR3 sequence: CASSMGGRHNEQFF. CDR3 in DNA: TGTGCCAGCTCGATGGGCGGGAGGCACAATGAGCAGTTCTTC. The chain uses TRBV6-5 and TRBJ2-1; 8 bases are shared with TRBD2. The CDR3 length is 14 residues. The V and J ends lost 8 bases and 5 bases, in that order; junction bases with no gene match: 8. Per germline, CDR1 MNHEY and CDR2 SVGAGI.

J is TRBJ2-7 and V is TRBV30; TRBD2 agrees at 14 bases. There are 14 residues in the CDR3. With V trimmed by 6 bases and J by 9 bases, 10 bases remained unmatched. From germline, CDR1 is GTSNPN and CDR2 SVGIG (reference sequence). Here the CDR3 DNA reads TGTGCCTGCATGAGGGGACTAGCGGGAGTAGGGCAGTACTTC. Its protein is CACMRGLAGVGQYF.

This chain uses TRBV6-5 with TRBJ2-3; 9 bases are shared with TRBD1. With 7 bases clipped from V and 2 bases from J, the junction kept 4 bases outside the gene matches. This CDR3 comprises 14 residues. Germline loops: CDR1 MNHEY, CDR2 SVGAGI. The CDR3 coding sequence is TGTGCCAGCAAGGGGACAGGGTACACAGATACGCAGTATTTT. It codes for CASKGTGYTDTQYF.

This chain uses TRBV6-6 with TRBJ2-7; tentatively, D is TRBD1 (6 bases). The CDR3 has 14 amino acids. The V gene's germline CDR1 is MNHNY and CDR2 SVGAGI (reference sequence). The V gene lost 0 bases and the J gene lost 3 bases, with 9 bases spanning the gap. The CDR3 DNA reads TGTGCCAGCAGTTACTCTCAGGGGAACTACGAGCAGTACTTC. Residues: CASSYSQGNYEQYF.

The V gene is TRBV28, the J gene TRBJ2-3; TRBD2 is a possible D gene (5 bases). CDR1 MDHEN and CDR2 SYDVKM come from the germline V gene. This CDR3 contains 13 residues. Between the trimmed V and J ends, which lost 7 bases and 0 bases, there was a span of 8 bases. CDR3 sequence: CASTGGSTDTQYF. The CDR3 DNA is TGTGCCAGCACAGGCGGGAGCACAGATACGCAGTATTTT.

The rearrangement uses TRBV9 and TRBJ1-3; a weak D match, TRBD1 (5 bases). CDR1 and CDR2 (germline): SGDLS, YYNGEE. The CDR3 extends over 18 amino acids. Trimming shortened V by 0 bases and J by 2 bases, and 18 bases separated the two germline ends. CDR3 protein: CASSVGVSRQGPGNTIYF. CDR3 DNA sequence: TGTGCCAGCAGCGTAGGGGTAAGCAGGCAGGGCCCTGGAAACACCATATATTTT.

The J gene is TRBJ1-1, the V gene TRBV2, with 8 bases matching TRBD1. Germline lookup yields CDR1 SNHLY and CDR2 FYNNEI. The CDR3 contains 15 residues. V lost 3 bases and J lost 4; bases outside the gene matches: 7. CDR3 residues: CASSDNQGARTEAFF. The CDR3 region has the DNA TGTGCCAGCAGTGACAATCAGGGGGCGCGCACTGAAGCTTTCTTT.

The chain joins TRBV27 to TRBJ2-1, with 8 bases lining up with TRBD2. CDR1 and CDR2 (germline): MNHEY, SMNVEV (reference sequence). J lost 7 bases, V lost 6 bases, and 11 bases had no gene match. The CDR3 covers 15 residues. The CDR3 region is CASRVLAVGGNEQFF. The CDR3 coding sequence is TGTGCCAGCAGGGTACTAGCGGTCGGCGGTAATGAGCAGTTCTTC.

The chain combines TRBV29-1 with TRBJ1-2; D possibly corresponds to TRBD1 (6 bases). The V end lost 7 bases, the J end lost 4 bases, and 13 bases lay between the germline ends. CDR1 is SQVTM, CDR2 ANQGSEA, per germline. The CDR3 totals 12 residues. CDR3 in amino acids: CSAGRGGYGYTF. CDR3 sequence (DNA): TGCAGCGCGGGAAGGGGGGGCTATGGCTACACCTTC.

V gene TRBV27 combines with J gene TRBJ2-7; the match to TRBD1 covers 12 bases. Germline V gene sequence: CDR1 MNHEY, CDR2 SMNVEV (reference sequence). The CDR3 loop spans 14 amino acids. Losses at the gene ends were 4 bases for V and 7 bases for J; bases not matched to a gene: 5. The CDR3: CASSSGQGAREQYF. The DNA of the CDR3 is TGTGCCAGCAGTTCGGGACAGGGGGCGCGGGAGCAGTACTTC.

J is TRBJ2-5 and V is TRBV27; a possible D gene is TRBD2 (5 bases). Trimming cost V 0 bases and J 4 bases, with 6 bases left between them. Looked up from germline, CDR1 is MNHEY and CDR2 is SMNVEV (reference sequence). This CDR3 is built from 13 residues. As DNA, the CDR3 is TGTGCCAGCAGTTTATCAGAGGGAGAGACCCAGTACTTC. Protein product: CASSLSEGETQYF.

This rearrangement joins TRBV19 to TRBJ1-4; unclear D gene. Germline CDR1 LNHDA, CDR2 SQIVND (reference sequence). The CDR3 sequence is 14 residues long. The germline V and J ends were trimmed by 5 bases and 5 bases, with 12 bases remaining between them. The CDR3 here is CASSSGAENEKLFF. CDR3 sequence (DNA): TGTGCCAGTAGTTCGGGAGCGGAGAATGAAAAACTGTTTTTT.

The rearrangement joins TRBV7-2 to TRBJ2-7; 10 nucleotides line up with TRBD1. Per germline, CDR1 SGHTA and CDR2 FQGNSA. V shed 6 bases, J shed 2 bases, and the junction held 4 bases outside the gene matches. The CDR3 length is 14 residues. In DNA, the CDR3 is TGTGCCAGCAGAAGGGACAGGGGTCCCTACGAGCAGTACTTC. Translating gives CASRRDRGPYEQYF.

The chain is built from TRBV28 and TRBJ1-6; TRBD1 agrees at 7 bases. V lost 9 bases, J lost 10 bases, and 9 bases stayed unmatched. This CDR3 is built from 13 residues. CDR1 and CDR2 from the germline V gene are MDHEN and SYDVKM. CDR3: CASLQGLGSPLHF. In DNA form, the CDR3 reads TGTGCCAGTCTACAGGGGTTAGGATCACCCCTCCACTTT.

The V gene is TRBV2, the J gene TRBJ2-7; 10 bases align to TRBD2. V trimming: 11 bases; J trimming: 4 bases; junction bases outside the gene matches: 11. Germline values: CDR1 SNHLY, CDR2 FYNNEI. The CDR3 extends over 14 amino acids. The CDR3 loop is CARGGRLAGYEQYF. CDR3 DNA sequence: TGTGCCCGAGGGGGCAGACTAGCGGGTTACGAGCAGTACTTC.

V gene TRBV30 combines with J gene TRBJ2-6; D is unresolved. CDR1 and CDR2 (germline): GTSNPN, SVGIG (reference sequence). This CDR3 spans 17 amino acids. V was cut by 1 base and J by 0 bases, with 13 bases left in between. CDR3 sequence (DNA): TGTGCCTGGAGTGGAGGCAAAACACCCTCTGGGGCCAACGTCCTGACTTTC. It translates to CAWSGGKTPSGANVLTF.

This clone appeared a few times. The chain employs TRBV5-1 and TRBJ2-1; TRBD2 aligns across 7 bases. The CDR3 length is 15 residues. Germline CDR1 is SGHRS and CDR2 is YFSETQ. V dropped 0 bases and J dropped 4; count of bases not matched to a gene: 4. CDR3: CASSLELAEYNEQFF. The CDR3 nucleotides read TGCGCCAGCAGCTTGGAGCTAGCGGAGTACAATGAGCAGTTCTTC.

The genes are TRBV6-5 and TRBJ1-1, with TRBD1 matching 7 bases. J gave up 3 bases and V 5 bases, and 6 bases lay outside the gene matches. This CDR3 contains 14 residues. Germline V gives CDR1 MNHEY, CDR2 SVGAGI. The CDR3 reads CASSRRTGDTEAFF. The CDR3 DNA follows: TGTGCCAGCAGTCGCCGGACAGGCGACACTGAAGCTTTCTTT.